The source of this TCR beta chain is a study of control samples from healthy donors and cancer patients. The method was immunoSEQ multiplex PCR; TCRdb's version includes in-frame clones alone and lacks a portion of them. The repertoire holds tens of thousands of clones, with around 90% as singletons. Sequencing was carried out using PBMCs. This clonotype was obtained from a man between 60 and 75 years old with colorectal cancer.

This CDR3 is CASGSGASSYEQYF. The CDR3 DNA reads as TGTGCCAGCGGGAGCGGGGCTAGCTCCTACGAGCAGTACTTC. V gene TRBV5-4 combines with J gene TRBJ2-7; TRBD2 matches 7 bases. Trimming took 7 bases from V and 0 from J; bases not matched to a gene: 7. Germline V gene sequence: CDR1 SGHNT, CDR2 YYREEE (reference sequence). This CDR3 contains 14 residues.